This T cell receptor (beta chain) comes out of a study of response to subunit inactivated influenza vaccine. Study-wide results and caveats: Researchers suggested that each seasonal influenza vaccination recruits few new T cells.

TCRdb re-derived calls from the RT-PCR reads in MiXCR, one entry per CDR3 protein. The sample consists of around 200,000 distinct CDR3 sequences, roughly 8.7% of them appearing once. The sample holds many counts of this clonotype. Its specificity is unknown. Here the sequenced sample was non-naive T cells sorted from PBMCs, taken on the day of vaccination. The sequence came from a man aged 45-65 years who received an inactivated influenza vaccine.

The CDR3 loop reads CASNSLASSSYNEQFF. In nucleotides, the CDR3 is TGTGCCAGTAACAGTCTAGCGTCGAGCTCCTACAATGAGCAGTTCTTC. The rearrangement uses TRBV19 and TRBJ2-1; maybe TRBD2 (6 bases). The CDR3 runs 16 residues. The V and J ends lost 7 bases and 0 bases respectively, with 16 bases between them. CDR1 and CDR2 (germline): LNHDA, SQIVND (reference sequence).